This section outlines one TCR beta chain sequence together with its context. Antigen: not known. Naive CD8+ T cells were CD45RO-CCR7+CD27+CD95-. This sample was taken from a study of CXCR3-negative and CXCR3-positive naive CD8 T cells. CDR3 length: 17 residues. Germline V lookup: CDR1 SGHNT, CDR2 YENEEA. The TRB libraries of cDNA were built by UMI-labeled 5' RACE. TCRdb reprocessed the 5' RACE reads, keeping one entry per CDR3 protein, no DNA. Its table lists about 50,000 distinct CDR3 sequences. Study-wide findings and caveats: CXCR3-positive naive cells had TRB CDR3s that were more hydrophobic than CXCR3-negative naive cells had. Across naive subsets, surface CD5 expression was comparable, and TCR strength was inferred from properties of the TRB CDR3. The study found comparably high diversity in both naive subsets and much lower diversity in memory CD8+ cells.

What was sequenced was naive CXCR3- CD8+ T cells from blood. Subset in this sample: CD45RO-CCR7+CD27+CD95- naive CD8+ T cells lacking CXCR3 (TNR3-). The gene calls are TRBV11-3 and TRBJ2-5; the TCRdb call, TRBD1, lacks DNA for checking. This receptor was taken from a human donor in good health. Some clones in this sample may be carry-over from other donors' samples. CDR3: CASSFNAGTGVTETQYF.